Listed here is a single T cell receptor (beta chain). Its antigen is still unknown. TCRdb itself ran the 5' RACE reads through MiXCR, one entry per CDR3 protein. In the table there are some 300,000 distinct CDR3 sequences, 20% to 25% of which are singletons. Germline loops: CDR1 KGHSH, CDR2 LQKENI. The CDR3 runs to 15 residues. The trim removed 3 bases at V and 7 bases at J, leaving 6 bases unmatched. These data belong to a study of T-cell memory formation after mild COVID-19. Notes on the study in general: Clones contracting across day 15 to 85 had a balanced CD4/CD8 profile; later expanding clones leaned CD4+.

The rearrangement joins TRBV18 to TRBJ1-6; 7 nucleotides match TRBD1. The receptor's source is a young man who had mild COVID-19 (a few samples of this study predate the infection). Cell type and time point are not known. The sequenced sample consisted of PBMCs or a T cell subset sorted from them (not recorded which). CDR3 in amino acids: CASSPPGTENSPLHF. The CDR3 coding sequence is TGTGCCAGCTCACCGCCCGGGACAGAAAATTCACCCCTCCACTTT.